A selection of T cell receptor beta chains follows, all from one sample in a study of circulating tumor DNA in untreated peripheral T-cell lymphoma. Clones were sequenced by immunoSEQ multiplex PCR, and TCRdb holds only the in-frame ones, with some missing. The table records fewer than 8,000 clones, around 74% of them present only once. Sample: tumor tissue. The receptors originated from a human donor with peripheral T-cell lymphoma. The CDR3 runs from the conserved cysteine through the conserved F or W. The D gene is left open where the match is weak. Where a row states a size, it is once, few, many or the class of an expanded clone; other rows omit it.

V,size,D,J,CDR3,DNA
TRBV28,few,-,TRBJ2-2,CASSLLGPTGELFF,TGTGCCAGCAGTTTACTGGGACCCACCGGGGAGCTGTTTTTT
TRBV14,once,TRBD1,TRBJ2-1,CASSLIPGQGSNEQFF,TGTGCCAGCAGCCTTATCCCGGGACAGGGGTCCAATGAGCAGTTCTTC
TRBV11-3,-,TRBD1,TRBJ2-5,CASRAGTGGGSQTQYF,TGTGCCAGCAGGGCGGGGACAGGGGGCGGTTCGCAGACCCAGTACTTC
TRBV7-5,-,-,TRBJ1-3,CASSFLLRSGTGNTIYF,TGTGCCAGCAGCTTCTTGTTGCGGTCCGGCACTGGAAACACCATATATTTT
TRBV30,few,TRBD2,TRBJ2-5,CAWSVHAGGDGETQYF,TGTGCCTGGAGTGTACATGCGGGAGGTGATGGAGAGACCCAGTACTTC
TRBV5-1,-,-,TRBJ1-1,CASSPTVRNTEAFF,TGCGCCAGCAGCCCGACAGTACGGAACACTGAAGCTTTCTTT
TRBV22-1,-,-,TRBJ2-7,CATSDRTGSEQYF,TGTGCCACCAGTGACAGGACAGGGTCGGAGCAGTACTTC
TRBV18,few,-,TRBJ1-4,CASSPSVLTTNEKLFF,TGTGCCAGCTCACCATCGGTATTGACAACTAATGAAAAACTGTTTTTT
TRBV28,-,-,TRBJ1-1,CASSRRGWNTEAFF,TGTGCCAGCAGTCGCCGGGGTTGGAACACTGAAGCTTTCTTT
TRBV6-8,-,TRBD1,TRBJ2-6,CASSPQGAGANVLTF,TGTGCCAGCAGTCCACAGGGGGCTGGGGCCAACGTCCTGACTTTC
TRBV15,-,TRBD1,TRBJ2-7,CATSGSAGGWDEQYF,TGTGCCACCAGCGGTTCAGCAGGGGGCTGGGACGAGCAGTACTTC
TRBV11-1,-,-,TRBJ1-1,CASSWLGWSTEAFF,TGTGCCAGCAGCTGGCTGGGATGGAGCACTGAAGCTTTCTTT
TRBV6-8,few,-,TRBJ2-7,CASSYAVTGEQYF,TGTGCCAGCAGTTATGCGGTTACGGGGGAGCAGTACTTC
TRBV29-1,-,-,TRBJ1-5,CSVRTGSNQPQHF,TGCAGCGTTCGTACAGGGAGCAATCAGCCCCAGCATTTT
TRBV28,-,TRBD1,TRBJ1-2,CASSSIQGSYGYTF,TGTGCCAGCAGTTCAATACAGGGGAGCTATGGCTACACCTTC
TRBV15,-,TRBD2,TRBJ2-1,CATSRVRRTSGTNNEQFF,TGTGCCACCAGCAGAGTTCGTAGGACTAGCGGGACGAACAATGAGCAGTTCTTC
TRBV6-8,-,TRBD1,TRBJ1-2,CAISITGQGDGYTF,TGTGCCATCAGCATAACTGGACAGGGTGATGGCTACACCTTC
TRBV30,-,-,TRBJ1-2,CAWSGTVLPYGYTF,TGTGCCTGGAGTGGGACAGTCCTTCCATATGGCTACACCTTC
TRBV15,-,-,TRBJ2-6,CATSVRSGANVLTF,TGTGCCACCAGCGTACGCTCTGGGGCCAACGTCCTGACTTTC
TRBV11-3,-,TRBD2,TRBJ2-5,CASSPQKGGGWAQYF,TGTGCCAGCAGCCCCCAAAAGGGCGGGGGATGGGCCCAGTACTTC
TRBV6-8,-,-,TRBJ2-1,CASSDEFGGGLDEQFF,TGTGCCAGCAGTGACGAATTCGGAGGGGGGCTCGATGAGCAGTTCTTC
TRBV19,-,TRBD1,TRBJ2-2,CASTPDRVAGELFF,TGTGCCAGTACCCCGGACAGGGTGGCCGGGGAGCTGTTTTTT
TRBV18,few,-,TRBJ2-7,CASSPGSSPEQYF,TGTGCCAGCTCACCAGGATCTAGCCCCGAGCAGTACTTC
TRBV19,few,-,TRBJ1-5,CASSIVRLTTTYSNQPQHF,TGTGCCAGTAGTATAGTCAGATTAACTACTACGTATAGCAATCAGCCCCAGCATTTT
TRBV18,-,-,TRBJ2-2,CASAGQNTGELFF,TGTGCCAGCGCCGGACAGAACACCGGGGAGCTGTTTTTT
TRBV28,-,TRBD1,TRBJ1-5,CASTPSRGISNQPQHF,TGTGCCAGCACCCCATCCAGGGGGATTAGCAATCAGCCCCAGCATTTT
TRBV12-5,-,-,TRBJ1-2,CASSVGGTNYGYTF,TGTGCCAGCTCCGTGGGGGGGACTAACTATGGCTACACCTTC
TRBV15,-,-,TRBJ1-5,CATRQAGEGQPQHF,TGTGCCACCCGCCAGGCGGGTGAGGGACAGCCCCAGCATTTT
TRBV5-1,-,TRBD2,TRBJ2-5,CASTPGGVAETQYF,TGCGCCAGTACTCCCGGGGGGGTCGCAGAGACCCAGTACTTC
TRBV15,-,-,TRBJ1-1,CATSRDPGAGEAFF,TGTGCCACCAGCAGAGACCCTGGGGCAGGGGAAGCTTTCTTT
TRBV28,-,-,TRBJ2-5,CASSLRGTVLETQYF,TGTGCCAGCAGTCTGCGGGGGACAGTTTTAGAGACCCAGTACTTC
TRBV6-8,few,TRBD1,TRBJ2-3,CASTTTGVADTQYF,TGTGCCAGCACCACAACAGGGGTGGCAGATACGCAGTATTTT
TRBV28,-,-,TRBJ1-5,CASSFDGSNQPQHF,TGTGCCAGCAGTTTCGACGGTAGCAATCAGCCCCAGCATTTT
TRBV11-3,large,TRBD2,TRBJ2-7,CASSFPRGREGLLYEQYF,TGTGCCAGCAGCTTCCCCCGGGGGCGGGAGGGGTTGTTGTACGAGCAGTACTTC
TRBV19,-,TRBD1,TRBJ1-2,CASSMLWDSYNYGYTF,TGTGCCAGTAGTATGCTATGGGACAGTTATAACTATGGCTACACCTTC
TRBV7-8,-,-,TRBJ2-1,CASSFLAGGSQFF,TGTGCCAGCAGCTTTTTAGCTGGCGGTTCTCAGTTCTTC
TRBV28,-,-,TRBJ2-5,CASRTSGPGTQYF,TGTGCCAGCAGGACGAGCGGTCCGGGGACCCAGTACTTC
TRBV28,-,TRBD1,TRBJ2-7,CASSSLGTGRLEQYF,TGTGCCAGCAGTAGCCTCGGGACAGGTCGCCTCGAGCAGTACTTC